This T cell receptor beta chain is drawn from a study of blood T cells in healthy people across ages. V was pared by 4 bases and J by 2 bases, with 12 bases between. The CDR3 is 14 amino acids. Germline V gene lookup returns CDR1 SGHRS and CDR2 YFSETQ. Primed by a sample-barcoded 5' primer and a J-beta primer mix, a second PCR proceeded for about 6 to 11 cycles. In TCRdb, the 5' RACE reads were re-called with MiXCR into one record per CDR3 protein. The sample consists of about 640,000 distinct CDR3 sequences, about 54% of them appearing once. The sequence was obtained from a man in his 60s in good health. This chain joins TRBV5-1 and TRBJ2-5; D ambiguous. Sequencing was performed on blood. CDR3 amino acids: CASSRQLGQETQYF. CDR3 nucleotides: TGCGCCAGCAGCCGTCAGTTGGGGCAAGAGACCCAGTACTTC.